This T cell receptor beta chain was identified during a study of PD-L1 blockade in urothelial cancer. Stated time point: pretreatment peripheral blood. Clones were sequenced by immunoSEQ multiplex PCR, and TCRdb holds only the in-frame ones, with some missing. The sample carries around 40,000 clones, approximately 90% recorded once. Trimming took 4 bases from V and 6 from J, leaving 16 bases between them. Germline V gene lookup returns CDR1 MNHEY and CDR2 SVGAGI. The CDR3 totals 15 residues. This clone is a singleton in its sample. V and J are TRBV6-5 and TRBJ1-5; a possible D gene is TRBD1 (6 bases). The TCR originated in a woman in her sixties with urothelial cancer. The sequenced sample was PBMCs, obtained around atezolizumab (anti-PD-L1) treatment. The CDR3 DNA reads TGTGCCAGCAGTTTGCGGGGGGCAAAGGGTCAGCCCCAGCATTTT. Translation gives CASSLRGAKGQPQHF.